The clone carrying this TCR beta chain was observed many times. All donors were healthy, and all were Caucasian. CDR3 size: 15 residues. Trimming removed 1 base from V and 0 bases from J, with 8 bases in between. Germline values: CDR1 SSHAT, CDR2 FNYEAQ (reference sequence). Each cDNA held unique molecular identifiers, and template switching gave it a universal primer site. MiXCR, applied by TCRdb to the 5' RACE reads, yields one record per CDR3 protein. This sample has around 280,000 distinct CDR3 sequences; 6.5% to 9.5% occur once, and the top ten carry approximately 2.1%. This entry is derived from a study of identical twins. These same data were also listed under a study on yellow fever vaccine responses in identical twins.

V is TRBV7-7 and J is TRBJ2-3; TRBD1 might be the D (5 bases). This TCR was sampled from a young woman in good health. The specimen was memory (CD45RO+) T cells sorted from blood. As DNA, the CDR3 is TGTGCCAGCAGCTTAGGAGACAGTAGCACAGATACGCAGTATTTT. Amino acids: CASSLGDSSTDTQYF.